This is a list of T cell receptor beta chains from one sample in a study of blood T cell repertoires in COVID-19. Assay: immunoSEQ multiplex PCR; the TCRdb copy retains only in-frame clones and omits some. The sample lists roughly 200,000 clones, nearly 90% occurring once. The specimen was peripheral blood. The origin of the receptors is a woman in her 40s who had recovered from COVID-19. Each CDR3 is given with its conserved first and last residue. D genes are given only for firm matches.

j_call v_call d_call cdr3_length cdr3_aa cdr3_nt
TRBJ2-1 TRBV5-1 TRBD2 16 CASSLRTSGSTNEQFF TGCGCCAGCAGCCTCCGGACTAGCGGGAGTACCAATGAGCAGTTCTTC
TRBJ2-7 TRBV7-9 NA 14 CASSLVGEIYEQYF TGTGCCAGCAGCTTAGTAGGAGAGATCTACGAGCAGTACTTC
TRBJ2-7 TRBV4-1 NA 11 CASSQAGEQYF TGCGCCAGCAGCCAAGCGGGCGAGCAGTACTTC
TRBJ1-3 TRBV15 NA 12 CASGSSGNTIYF TGTGCCTCGGGGAGCTCTGGAAACACCATATATTTT
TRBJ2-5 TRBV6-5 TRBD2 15 CASSYLASGQETQYF TGTGCCAGCAGTTACTTGGCTAGCGGGCAAGAGACCCAGTACTTC
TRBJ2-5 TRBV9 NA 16 CASSPWLTADPETQYF TGTGCCAGCAGCCCCTGGCTCACAGCCGACCCGGAGACCCAGTACTTC
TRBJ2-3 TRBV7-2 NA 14 CASSSYGSTDTQYF TGTGCCAGCAGCTCCTACGGGAGCACAGATACGCAGTATTTT
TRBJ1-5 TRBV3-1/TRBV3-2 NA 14 CASSPRDSLQPQHF TGTGCCAGCAGCCCCCGGGATTCTCTTCAGCCCCAGCATTTT
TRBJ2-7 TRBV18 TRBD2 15 CASSPSSGRSYEQYF TGTGCCAGCTCACCATCTAGCGGGAGATCTTACGAGCAGTACTTC
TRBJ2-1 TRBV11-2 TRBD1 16 CASSITQGQGFNEQFF TGTGCCAGCAGCATAACCCAGGGACAGGGCTTTAATGAGCAGTTCTTC
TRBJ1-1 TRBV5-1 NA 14 CASSLELVTGEAFF TGCGCCAGCAGCTTGGAGCTGGTGACAGGTGAAGCTTTCTTT
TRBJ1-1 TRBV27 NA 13 CASSLSKNTEAFF TGTGCCAGCAGTTTATCCAAGAACACTGAAGCTTTCTTT
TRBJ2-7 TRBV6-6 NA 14 CASSYEGMGFEQYF TGTGCCAGCAGTTACGAGGGAATGGGGTTCGAGCAGTACTTC
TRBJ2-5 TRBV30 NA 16 CAWSDRQMVITETQYF TGTGCCTGGAGCGACCGACAGATGGTCATCACGGAGACCCAGTACTTC
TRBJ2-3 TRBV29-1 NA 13 CSVELRSTDTQYF TGCAGCGTTGAGTTGCGGAGCACAGATACGCAGTATTTT